This T cell receptor (beta chain) was sequenced for a study of Ad26.COV2.S vaccination and SARS-CoV-2 variants. In the study overall: Of the COV1001 trial arms, the Ad26.COV2.S arm included the donor. Dosing was one shot or two shots 56 days apart.

TCRdb's table, derived via immunoSEQ multiplex PCR, lists solely in-frame clones and lacks some. The table shows approximately 350,000 clones, with around 87% occurring only once. Remarks on this clone: No antigen is known for it.

Germline CDR1 reads MNHEY; CDR2 reads SMNVEV (reference sequence). There are 14 residues in the CDR3. V shed 2 bases and J shed 3 bases, with 11 bases lying between them. The treatment here: approximately 18 received Ad26.COV2.S at low or high dose, single or two shots; several received placebo; per-sample allocation not given. Vaccine and placebo recipients were sampled on day 63 after the first injection. Study-wide results and caveats: Placebo recipients trailed vaccine recipients in spike-specific TCR breadth. People who got the vaccine or the placebo had similar non-spike TCR breadth.

The sequence derives from a person between 18 and 65 years old who received the Ad26.COV2.S COVID-19 vaccine or a placebo. This specimen consisted of peripheral blood, obtained in a trial of Ad26.COV2.S vaccine versus placebo. The chain carries TRBV27 and TRBJ2-7; D may be TRBD2 (6 bases). This chain's CDR3 is CASSLEQGGYEQYF. The CDR3 region has the DNA TGTGCCAGCAGTTTAGAGCAGGGAGGCTACGAGCAGTACTTC.